This T cell receptor (beta chain) emerged from a study of cytomegalovirus exposure and HLA in healthy donors. V trimming: 5 bases; J trimming: 8 bases; junction bases outside the gene matches: 9. This CDR3 is built from 14 residues. Germline V gene lookup returns CDR1 MDHEN and CDR2 SYDVKM. It was with 60 Vbeta and 13 Jbeta primers that the PCR ran. Produced via immunoSEQ multiplex PCR; TCRdb's table is partial and in-frame only. The sample holds about 160,000 clones, roughly 79% seen once. The material sequenced was PBMCs. V and J are TRBV28 and TRBJ2-7; 10 bases are shared with TRBD1. The sequence came from a man between 18 and 29 years old in good health and CMV-seropositive. CDR3 nucleotides: TGTGCCAGCAGTCCCCCGGGACAGGGGATGAAGCAGTACTTC. Its translation is CASSPPGQGMKQYF. The full variable domain, completed using reference TRBV28 and TRBJ2-7, is DVKVTQSSRYLVKRTGEKVFLECVQDMDHENMFWYRQDPGLGLRLIYFSYDVKMKEKGDIPEGYSVSREKKERFSLILESASTNQTSMYLCASSPPGQGMKQYFGPGTRLTVT.